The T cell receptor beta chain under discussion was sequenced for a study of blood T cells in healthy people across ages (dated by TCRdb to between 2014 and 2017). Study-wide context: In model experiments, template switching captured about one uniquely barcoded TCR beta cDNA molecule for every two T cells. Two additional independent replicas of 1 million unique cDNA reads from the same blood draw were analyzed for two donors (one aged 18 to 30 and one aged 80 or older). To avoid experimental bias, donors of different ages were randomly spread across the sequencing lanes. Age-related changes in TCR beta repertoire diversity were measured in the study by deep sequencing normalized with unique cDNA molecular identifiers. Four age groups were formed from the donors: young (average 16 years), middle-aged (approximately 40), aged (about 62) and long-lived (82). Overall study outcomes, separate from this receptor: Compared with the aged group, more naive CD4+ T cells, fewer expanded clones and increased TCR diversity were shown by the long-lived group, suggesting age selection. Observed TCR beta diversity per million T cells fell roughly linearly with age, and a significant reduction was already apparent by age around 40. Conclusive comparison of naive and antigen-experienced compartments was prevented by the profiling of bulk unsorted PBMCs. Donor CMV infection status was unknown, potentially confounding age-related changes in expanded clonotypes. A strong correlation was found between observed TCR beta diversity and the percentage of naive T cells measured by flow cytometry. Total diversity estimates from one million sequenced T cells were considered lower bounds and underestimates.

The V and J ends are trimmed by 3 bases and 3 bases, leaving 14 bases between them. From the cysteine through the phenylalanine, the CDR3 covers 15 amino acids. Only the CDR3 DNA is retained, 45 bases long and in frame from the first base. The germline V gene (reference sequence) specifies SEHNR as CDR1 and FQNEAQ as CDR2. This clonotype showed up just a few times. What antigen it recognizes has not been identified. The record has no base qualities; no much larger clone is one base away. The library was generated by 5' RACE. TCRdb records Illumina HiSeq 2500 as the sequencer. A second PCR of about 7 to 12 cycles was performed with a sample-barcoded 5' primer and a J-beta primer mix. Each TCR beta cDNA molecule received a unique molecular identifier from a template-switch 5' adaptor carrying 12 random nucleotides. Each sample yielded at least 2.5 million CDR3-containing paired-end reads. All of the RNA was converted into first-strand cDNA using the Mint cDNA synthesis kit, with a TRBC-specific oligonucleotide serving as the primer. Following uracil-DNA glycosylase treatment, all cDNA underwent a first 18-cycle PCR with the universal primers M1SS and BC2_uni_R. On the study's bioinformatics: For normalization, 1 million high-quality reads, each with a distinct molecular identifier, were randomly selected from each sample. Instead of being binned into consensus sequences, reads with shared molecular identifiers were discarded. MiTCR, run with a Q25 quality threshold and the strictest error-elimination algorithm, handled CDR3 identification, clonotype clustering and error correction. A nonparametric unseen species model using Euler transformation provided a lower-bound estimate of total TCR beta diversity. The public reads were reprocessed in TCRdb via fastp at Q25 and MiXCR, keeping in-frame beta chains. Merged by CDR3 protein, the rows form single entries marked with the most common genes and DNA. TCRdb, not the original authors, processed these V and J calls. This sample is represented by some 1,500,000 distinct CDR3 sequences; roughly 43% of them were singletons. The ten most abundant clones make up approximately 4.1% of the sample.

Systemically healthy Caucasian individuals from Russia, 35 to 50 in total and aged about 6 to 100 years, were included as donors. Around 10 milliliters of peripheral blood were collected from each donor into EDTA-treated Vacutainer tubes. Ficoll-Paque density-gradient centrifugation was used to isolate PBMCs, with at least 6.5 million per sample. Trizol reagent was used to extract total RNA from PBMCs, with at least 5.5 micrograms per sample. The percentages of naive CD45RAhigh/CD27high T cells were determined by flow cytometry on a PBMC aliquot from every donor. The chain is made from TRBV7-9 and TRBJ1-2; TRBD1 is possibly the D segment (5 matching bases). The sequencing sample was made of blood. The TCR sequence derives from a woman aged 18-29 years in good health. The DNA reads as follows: TGTGCCAGCAGCTTCCCCGGGGGAGGGCACTATGGCTACACCTTC. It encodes CASSFPGGGHYGYTF.